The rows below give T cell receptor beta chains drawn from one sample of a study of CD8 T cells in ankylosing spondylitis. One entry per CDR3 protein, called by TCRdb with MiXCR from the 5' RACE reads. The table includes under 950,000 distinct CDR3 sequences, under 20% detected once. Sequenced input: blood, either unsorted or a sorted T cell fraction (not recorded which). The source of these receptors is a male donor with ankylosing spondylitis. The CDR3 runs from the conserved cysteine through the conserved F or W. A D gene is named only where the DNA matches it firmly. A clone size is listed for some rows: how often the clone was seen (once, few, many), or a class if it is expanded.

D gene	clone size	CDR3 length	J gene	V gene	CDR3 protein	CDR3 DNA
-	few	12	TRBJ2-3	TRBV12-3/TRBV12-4	CASSPQGGAQYF	TGTGCCAGCAGTCCCCAGGGGGGAGCGCAGTATTTT
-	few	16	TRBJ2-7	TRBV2	CASSAPDSSPPLEQYF	TGTGCCAGCAGTGCTCCAGACAGTAGCCCCCCACTGGAGCAGTACTTC
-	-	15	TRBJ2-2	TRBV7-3	CASSSYRAPGGELFF	TGTGCCAGCAGCTCCTACAGGGCCCCCGGGGGGGAGCTGTTTTTT
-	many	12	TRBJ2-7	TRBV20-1	CSAPGSSYEQYF	TGCAGTGCCCCTGGGAGTAGCTACGAGCAGTACTTC
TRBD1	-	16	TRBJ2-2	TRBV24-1	CATSEPTGGDTGELFF	TGTGCCACCAGTGAGCCAACAGGGGGTGACACCGGGGAGCTGTTTTTT
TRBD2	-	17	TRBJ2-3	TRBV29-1	CSVEGESLAGATDTQYF	TGCAGCGTTGAAGGAGAGAGCCTAGCGGGAGCGACAGATACGCAGTATTTT
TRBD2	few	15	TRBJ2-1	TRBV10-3	CATLLAVGSYNEQFF	TGTGCCACCCTACTAGCGGTCGGGTCCTACAATGAGCAGTTCTTC
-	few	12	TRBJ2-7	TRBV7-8	CASSWRLDEQYF	TGTGCCAGCAGCTGGAGGCTGGACGAGCAGTACTTC
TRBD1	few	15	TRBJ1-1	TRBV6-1	CASSDEQGASAEAFF	TGTGCCAGCAGCGACGAACAGGGGGCTAGCGCTGAAGCTTTCTTT
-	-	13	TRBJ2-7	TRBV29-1	CSVERGNSYEQYF	TGCAGCGTTGAACGCGGCAACTCCTACGAGCAGTACTTC
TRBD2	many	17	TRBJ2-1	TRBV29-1	CSVEGLADVILYNEQFF	TGCAGCGTTGAGGGACTAGCGGACGTGATCCTCTACAATGAGCAGTTCTTC
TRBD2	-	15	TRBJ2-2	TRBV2	CASSPTSPETGELFF	TGTGCCAGCAGTCCGACTAGCCCGGAAACCGGGGAGCTGTTTTTT
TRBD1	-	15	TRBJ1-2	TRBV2	CASRAGQGAPLGYTF	TGTGCCAGCAGGGCGGGACAGGGGGCGCCCCTTGGCTACACCTTC
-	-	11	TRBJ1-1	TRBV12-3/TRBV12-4	CATSTRGAPFF	TGTGCCACTTCAACTCGGGGGGCGCCTTTCTTT
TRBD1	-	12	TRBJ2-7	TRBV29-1	CSVEDRMHEQYF	TGCAGCGTTGAGGACAGGATGCACGAGCAGTACTTC
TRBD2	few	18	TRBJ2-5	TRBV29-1	CSVADRGLAGEGKETQYF	TGCAGCGTTGCTGACAGGGGACTAGCGGGAGAGGGAAAAGAGACCCAGTACTTC
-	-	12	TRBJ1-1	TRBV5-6	CASRPTERKAFF	TGTGCCAGCAGGCCGACTGAGCGGAAAGCTTTCTTT
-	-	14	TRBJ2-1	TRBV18	CASSPDQGNNEQFF	TGTGCCAGCTCACCAGACCAGGGGAACAATGAGCAGTTCTTC
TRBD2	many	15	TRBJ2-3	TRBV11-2	CASSLLAASTDTQYF	TGCGCCAGCAGCCTCCTAGCGGCTAGCACAGATACGCAGTATTTT
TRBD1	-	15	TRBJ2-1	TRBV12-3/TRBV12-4	CASSTRQGNIGEQFF	TGTGCCAGCAGTACCCGACAGGGGAATATCGGTGAGCAGTTCTTC
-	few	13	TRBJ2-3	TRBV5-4	CASSFGGGDTQYF	TGTGCCAGCAGCTTCGGAGGGGGAGATACGCAGTATTTT
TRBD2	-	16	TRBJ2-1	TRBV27	CASSFASGPRGYEQFF	TGTGCCAGCAGTTTCGCTAGCGGACCCCGGGGATATGAGCAGTTCTTC
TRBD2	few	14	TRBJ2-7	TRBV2	CASRLGRASYEQYF	TGTGCCAGCAGGCTTGGGAGGGCCTCCTACGAGCAGTACTTC
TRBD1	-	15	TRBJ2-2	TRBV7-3	CASMETGGSTGELFF	TGTGCCAGCATGGAGACAGGGGGCAGCACCGGGGAGCTGTTTTTT
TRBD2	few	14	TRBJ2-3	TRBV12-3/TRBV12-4	CASSTRGSGDTQYF	TGTGCCAGCAGTACTCGCGGGAGTGGAGATACGCAGTATTTT
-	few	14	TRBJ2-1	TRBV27	CASSLYQMGNEQFF	TGTGCCAGCAGTTTGTACCAGATGGGCAATGAGCAGTTCTTC
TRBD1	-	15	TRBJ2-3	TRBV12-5	CASGTGQGNTDTQYF	TGTGCTAGTGGTACCGGACAGGGAAATACAGATACGCAGTATTTT
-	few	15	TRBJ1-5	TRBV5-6	CASSLKGGRGQPQHF	TGTGCCAGCAGCTTGAAGGGGGGCCGGGGTCAGCCCCAGCATTTT
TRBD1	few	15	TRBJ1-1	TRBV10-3	CAINAGTGMNTEAFF	TGTGCCATCAATGCCGGGACAGGGATGAACACTGAAGCTTTCTTT
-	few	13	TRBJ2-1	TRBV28	CASSWQTYNEQFF	TGTGCCAGCAGTTGGCAAACCTACAATGAGCAGTTCTTC
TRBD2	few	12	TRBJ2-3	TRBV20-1	CSAPTSGATQYF	TGCAGTGCTCCGACTAGCGGGGCTACGCAGTATTTT
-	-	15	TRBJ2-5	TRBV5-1	CASSPAGGYEETQYF	TGCGCCAGCAGCCCGGCAGGGGGGTACGAAGAGACCCAGTACTTC
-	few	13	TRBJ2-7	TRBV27	CASSLGDAYEQYF	TGTGCCAGCAGTTTGGGAGATGCCTACGAGCAGTACTTC
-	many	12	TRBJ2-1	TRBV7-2	CASSQRGNEQFF	TGTGCCAGCAGCCAGAGAGGAAATGAGCAGTTCTTC
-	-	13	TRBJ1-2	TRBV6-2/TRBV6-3	CASSSDTLYGYTF	TGTGCCAGCAGCTCAGACACCCTCTATGGCTACACCTTC
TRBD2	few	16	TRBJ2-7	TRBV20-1	CSARVLAGAYTYEQYF	TGCAGTGCTAGAGTCCTAGCGGGAGCATACACCTACGAGCAGTACTTC